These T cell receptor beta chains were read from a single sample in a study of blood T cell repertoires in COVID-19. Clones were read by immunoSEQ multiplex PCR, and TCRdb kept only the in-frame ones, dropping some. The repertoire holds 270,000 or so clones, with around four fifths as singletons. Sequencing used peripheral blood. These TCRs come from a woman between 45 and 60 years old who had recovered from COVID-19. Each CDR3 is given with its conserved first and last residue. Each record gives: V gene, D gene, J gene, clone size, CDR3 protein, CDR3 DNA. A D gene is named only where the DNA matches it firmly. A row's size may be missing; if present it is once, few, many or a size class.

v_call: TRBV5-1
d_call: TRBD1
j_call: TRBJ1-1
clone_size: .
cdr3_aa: CASSVQGGFTEAFF
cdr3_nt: TGCGCCAGCAGCGTACAGGGGGGTTTTACTGAAGCTTTCTTT

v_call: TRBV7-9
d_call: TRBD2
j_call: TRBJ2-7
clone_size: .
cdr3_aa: CASSILTSGPYEQYF
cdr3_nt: TGTGCCAGCAGCATACTGACTAGCGGACCGTACGAGCAGTACTTC

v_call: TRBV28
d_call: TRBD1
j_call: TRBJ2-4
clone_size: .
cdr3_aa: CASSPLDRAGNIQYF
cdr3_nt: TGTGCCAGCAGTCCCCTTGACAGGGCAGGAAACATTCAGTACTTC

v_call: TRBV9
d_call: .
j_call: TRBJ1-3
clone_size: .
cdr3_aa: CASSASREGQSGNTIYF
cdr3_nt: TGTGCCAGCAGCGCTTCTCGGGAGGGGCAGTCTGGAAACACCATATATTTT

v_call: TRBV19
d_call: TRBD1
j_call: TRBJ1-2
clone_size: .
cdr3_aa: CASSRQGLGGYTF
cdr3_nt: TGTGCCAGTAGTCGACAGGGATTGGGCGGCTACACCTTC

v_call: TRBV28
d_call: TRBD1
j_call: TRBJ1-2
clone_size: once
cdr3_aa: CASSPTGQEGRGDGYTF
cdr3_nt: TGTGCCAGCAGTCCAACAGGACAGGAAGGTAGAGGGGATGGCTACACCTTC

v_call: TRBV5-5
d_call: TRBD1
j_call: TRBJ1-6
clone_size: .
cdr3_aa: CASSGQGASPLHF
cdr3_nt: TGTGCCAGCAGCGGGCAGGGGGCTTCACCCCTCCACTTT

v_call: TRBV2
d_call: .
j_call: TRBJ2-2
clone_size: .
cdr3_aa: CASRRLAANTGELFF
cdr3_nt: TGTGCCAGCAGACGGCTAGCTGCGAACACCGGGGAGCTGTTTTTT

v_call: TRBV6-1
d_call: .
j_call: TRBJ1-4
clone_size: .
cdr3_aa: CASSEARFEKLFF
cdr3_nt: TGTGCCAGCAGTGAAGCGAGGTTTGAAAAACTGTTTTTT

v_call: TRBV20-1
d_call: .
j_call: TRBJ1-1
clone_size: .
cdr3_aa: CSASLVAGPTEAFF
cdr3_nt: TGCAGTGCTAGTCTGGTGGCGGGGCCCACTGAAGCTTTCTTT

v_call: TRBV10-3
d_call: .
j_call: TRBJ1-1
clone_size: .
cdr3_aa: CAITEGMNTEAFF
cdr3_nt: TGTGCCATCACCGAGGGCATGAACACTGAAGCTTTCTTT

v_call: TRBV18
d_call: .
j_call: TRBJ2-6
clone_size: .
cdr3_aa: CASSPIMIYGSGANVLTF
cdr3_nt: TGTGCCAGCTCACCTATTATGATCTATGGCTCTGGGGCCAACGTCCTGACTTTC

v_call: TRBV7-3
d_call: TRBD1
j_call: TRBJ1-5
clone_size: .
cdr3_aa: CASSPGQGAYSNQPQHF
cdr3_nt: TGTGCCAGCAGCCCAGGACAGGGGGCCTATAGCAATCAGCCCCAGCATTTT

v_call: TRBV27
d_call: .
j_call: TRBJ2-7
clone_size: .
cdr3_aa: CASRPWGPYEQYF
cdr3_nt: TGTGCCAGCAGACCCTGGGGGCCCTACGAGCAGTACTTC

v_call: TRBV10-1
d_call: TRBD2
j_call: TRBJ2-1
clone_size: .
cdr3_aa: CASRTSGTFNEQFF
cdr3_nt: TGCGCCAGCAGGACTAGCGGGACCTTCAATGAGCAGTTCTTC

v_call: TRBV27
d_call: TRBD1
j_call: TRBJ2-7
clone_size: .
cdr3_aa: CASSSRGSSYEQYF
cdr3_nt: TGTGCCAGCAGTTCCAGGGGGAGCTCCTACGAGCAGTACTTC

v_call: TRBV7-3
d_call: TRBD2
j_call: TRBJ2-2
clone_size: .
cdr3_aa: CASSWTSGAGELFF
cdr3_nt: TGTGCCAGCAGCTGGACTAGCGGGGCCGGGGAGCTGTTTTTT

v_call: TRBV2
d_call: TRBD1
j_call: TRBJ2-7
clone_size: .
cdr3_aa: CASSLRTGGLSSLGEQYF
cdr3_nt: TGTGCCAGCAGTCTAAGGACAGGGGGGCTGTCCTCTCTCGGCGAGCAGTACTTC

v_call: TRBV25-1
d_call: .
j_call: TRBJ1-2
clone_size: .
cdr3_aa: CASSSGGDYGYTF
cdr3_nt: TGTGCCAGCAGTTCAGGAGGAGACTATGGCTACACCTTC

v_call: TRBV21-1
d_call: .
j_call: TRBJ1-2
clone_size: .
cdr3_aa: CASSNGTGVSGYTF
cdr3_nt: TGTGCCAGCAGCAATGGCACAGGGGTAAGTGGCTACACCTTC

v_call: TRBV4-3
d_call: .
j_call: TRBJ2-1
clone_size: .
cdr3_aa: CASSQEYRLYNEQFF
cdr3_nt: TGCGCCAGCAGCCAAGAATACAGACTATACAATGAGCAGTTCTTC

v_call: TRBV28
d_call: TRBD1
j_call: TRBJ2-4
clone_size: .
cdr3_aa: CASGTGGAGVEAKNIQYF
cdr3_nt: TGTGCCAGCGGGACAGGGGGCGCCGGCGTCGAAGCCAAAAACATTCAGTACTTC

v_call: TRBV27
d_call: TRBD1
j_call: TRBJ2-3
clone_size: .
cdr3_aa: CASSGTGTGDKPSTDTQYF
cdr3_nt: TGTGCCAGCAGTGGGACCGGGACAGGGGACAAGCCTAGCACAGATACGCAGTATTTT

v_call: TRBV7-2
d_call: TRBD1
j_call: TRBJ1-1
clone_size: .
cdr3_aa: CASSSPGPGGASTEAFF
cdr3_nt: TGTGCCAGCAGCTCACCCGGGCCAGGGGGCGCCTCGACTGAAGCTTTCTTT

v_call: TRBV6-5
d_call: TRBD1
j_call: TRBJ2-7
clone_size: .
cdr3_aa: CASRSQGDEQYF
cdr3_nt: TGTGCCAGCAGGTCACAGGGGGACGAGCAGTACTTC

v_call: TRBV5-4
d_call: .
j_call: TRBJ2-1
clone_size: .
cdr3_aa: CASSFQGSRGGPVF
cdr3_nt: TGTGCCAGCAGCTTTCAGGGGTCCCGGGGTGGGCCGGTCTTC

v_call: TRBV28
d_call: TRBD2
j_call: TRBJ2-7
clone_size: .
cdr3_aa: CASTRGDYEQYF
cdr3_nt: TGTGCCAGCACCCGGGGGGACTACGAGCAGTACTTC

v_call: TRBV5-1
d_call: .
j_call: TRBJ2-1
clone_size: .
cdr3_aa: CASSLRPGVGNEQFF
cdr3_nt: TGCGCCAGCAGTCTAAGACCGGGAGTAGGAAATGAGCAGTTCTTC

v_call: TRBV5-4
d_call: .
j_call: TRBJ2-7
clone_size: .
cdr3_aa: CASSNGGPGYEQYF
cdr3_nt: TGTGCCAGCAGCAACGGCGGCCCCGGCTACGAGCAGTACTTC

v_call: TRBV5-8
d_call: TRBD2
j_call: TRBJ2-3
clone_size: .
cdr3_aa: CASSTGTSGFTDTQYF
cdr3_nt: TGTGCCAGCAGCACCGGGACTAGCGGGTTCACAGATACGCAGTATTTT

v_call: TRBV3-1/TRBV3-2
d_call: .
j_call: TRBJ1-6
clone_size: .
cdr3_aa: CASSPRQGYNSPLHF
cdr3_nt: TGTGCCAGCAGCCCCCGCCAGGGGTATAATTCACCCCTCCACTTT

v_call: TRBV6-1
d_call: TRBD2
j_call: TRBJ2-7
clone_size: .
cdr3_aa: CASSESGTGGSYEQYF
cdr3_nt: TGTGCCAGCAGTGAATCAGGGACGGGGGGCTCCTACGAGCAGTACTTC

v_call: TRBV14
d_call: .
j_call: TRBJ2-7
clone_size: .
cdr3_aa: CASSQGQGSAAYEQYF
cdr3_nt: TGTGCCAGCAGCCAAGGCCAGGGGTCAGCGGCCTACGAGCAGTACTTC

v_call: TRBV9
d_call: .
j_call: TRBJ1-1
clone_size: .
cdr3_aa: CASSVVSANTEAFF
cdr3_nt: TGTGCCAGCAGCGTAGTGAGTGCGAACACTGAAGCTTTCTTT

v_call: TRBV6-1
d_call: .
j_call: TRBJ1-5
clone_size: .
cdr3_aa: CASSEGLTRPQHF
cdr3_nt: TGTGCCAGCAGTGAGGGACTCACTAGGCCCCAGCATTTT

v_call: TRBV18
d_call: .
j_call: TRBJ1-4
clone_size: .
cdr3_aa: CASSPPATNEKLFF
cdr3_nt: TGTGCCAGCTCACCCCCAGCAACTAATGAAAAACTGTTTTTT

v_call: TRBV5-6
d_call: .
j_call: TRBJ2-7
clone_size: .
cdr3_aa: CASSFRGGIHEQYF
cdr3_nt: TGTGCCAGCAGCTTTAGGGGGGGCATACACGAGCAGTACTTC

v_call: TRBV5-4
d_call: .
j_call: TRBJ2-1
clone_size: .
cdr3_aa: CASKAASYNEQFF
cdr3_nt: TGTGCCAGCAAGGCGGCCTCCTACAATGAGCAGTTCTTC

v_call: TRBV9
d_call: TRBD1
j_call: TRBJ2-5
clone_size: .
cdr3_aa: CASSAALDREDGQETQYF
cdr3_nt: TGTGCCAGCAGCGCAGCGCTGGACAGGGAGGACGGGCAAGAGACCCAGTACTTC

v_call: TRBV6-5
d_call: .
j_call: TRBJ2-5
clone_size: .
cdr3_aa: CASNNPGFIAQYF
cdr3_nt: TGTGCCAGCAACAATCCGGGTTTCATCGCCCAGTACTTC

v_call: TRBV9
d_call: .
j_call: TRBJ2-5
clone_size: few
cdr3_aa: CASSVTDITQETQYF
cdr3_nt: TGTGCCAGCAGCGTAACCGACATAACCCAAGAGACCCAGTACTTC

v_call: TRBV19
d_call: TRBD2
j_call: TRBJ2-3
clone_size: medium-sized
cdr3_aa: CASSIGATSGSPTDTQYF
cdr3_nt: TGTGCCAGTAGTATAGGGGCCACTAGCGGGAGCCCCACAGATACGCAGTATTTT

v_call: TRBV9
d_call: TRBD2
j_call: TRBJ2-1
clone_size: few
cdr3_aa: CASSARGLAVSYNEQFF
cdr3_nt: TGTGCCAGCAGCGCCAGGGGACTAGCGGTCTCCTACAATGAGCAGTTCTTC

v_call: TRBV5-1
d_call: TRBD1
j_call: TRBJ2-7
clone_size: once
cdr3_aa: CASSSYQDRDYEQYF
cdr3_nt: TGCGCCAGCAGCTCCTACCAGGACAGGGACTACGAGCAGTACTTC

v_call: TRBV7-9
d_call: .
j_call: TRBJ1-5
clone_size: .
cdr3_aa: CASSPQTDSNQPQHF
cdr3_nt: TGTGCCAGCAGCCCCCAGACAGATAGCAATCAGCCCCAGCATTTT

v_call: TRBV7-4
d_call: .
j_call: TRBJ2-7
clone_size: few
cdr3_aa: CASSHPERQESYEQYF
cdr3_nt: TGTGCCAGCAGCCACCCGGAGCGGCAGGAGAGCTACGAGCAGTACTTC

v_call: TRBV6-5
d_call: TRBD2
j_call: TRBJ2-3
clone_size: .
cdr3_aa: CASSRQRGGSDTQYF
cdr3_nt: TGTGCCAGCTCCCGCCAGCGGGGGGGCTCCGATACGCAGTATTTT

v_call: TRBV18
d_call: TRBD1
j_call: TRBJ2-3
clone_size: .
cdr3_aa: CASSPTLQGDTQYF
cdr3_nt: TGTGCCAGCTCACCAACCTTACAGGGGGATACGCAGTATTTT

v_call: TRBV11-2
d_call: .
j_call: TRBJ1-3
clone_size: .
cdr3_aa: CASSFQGRGNTIYF
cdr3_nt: TGTGCCAGCAGCTTCCAGGGGAGAGGAAACACCATATATTTT

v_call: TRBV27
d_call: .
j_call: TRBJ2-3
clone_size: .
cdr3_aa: CASSLREIKLGTDTQYF
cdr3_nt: TGTGCCAGCAGTTTAAGGGAGATCAAGCTAGGCACAGATACGCAGTATTTT

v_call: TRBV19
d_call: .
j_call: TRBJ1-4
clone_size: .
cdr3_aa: CASSIGITETWEKLFF
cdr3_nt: TGTGCCAGTAGTATCGGTATAACCGAAACCTGGGAAAAACTGTTTTTT

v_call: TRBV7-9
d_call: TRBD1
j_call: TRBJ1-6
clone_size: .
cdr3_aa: CASSPPGQGASPLHF
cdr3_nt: TGTGCCAGCAGCCCGCCGGGACAGGGGGCTTCACCCCTCCACTTT

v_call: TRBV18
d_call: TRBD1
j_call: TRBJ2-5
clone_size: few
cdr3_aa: CASSPSTGGIQETQYF
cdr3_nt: TGTGCCAGCTCACCATCGACAGGGGGTATACAAGAGACCCAGTACTTC

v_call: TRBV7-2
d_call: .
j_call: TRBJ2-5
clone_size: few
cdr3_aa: CASNSPGTSETQYF
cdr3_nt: TGTGCCAGCAATTCTCCCGGGACAAGTGAGACCCAGTACTTC